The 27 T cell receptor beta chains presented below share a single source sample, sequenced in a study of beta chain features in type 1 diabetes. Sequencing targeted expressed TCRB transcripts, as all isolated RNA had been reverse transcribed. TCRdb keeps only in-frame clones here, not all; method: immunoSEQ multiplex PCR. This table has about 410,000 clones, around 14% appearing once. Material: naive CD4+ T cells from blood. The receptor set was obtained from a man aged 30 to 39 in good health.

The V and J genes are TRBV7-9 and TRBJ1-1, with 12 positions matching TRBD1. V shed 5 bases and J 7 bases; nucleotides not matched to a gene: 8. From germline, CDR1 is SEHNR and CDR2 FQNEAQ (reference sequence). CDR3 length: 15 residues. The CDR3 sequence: CASSPLRDRGREAFF. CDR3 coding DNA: TGTGCCAGCAGCCCACTCCGGGACAGGGGGCGTGAAGCTTTCTTT.

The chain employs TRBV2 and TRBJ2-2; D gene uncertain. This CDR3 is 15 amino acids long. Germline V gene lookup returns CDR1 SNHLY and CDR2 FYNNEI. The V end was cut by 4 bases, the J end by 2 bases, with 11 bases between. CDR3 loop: CASSALASNTGELFF. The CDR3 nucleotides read TGTGCCAGCAGTGCTTTAGCCTCAAACACCGGGGAGCTGTTTTTT.

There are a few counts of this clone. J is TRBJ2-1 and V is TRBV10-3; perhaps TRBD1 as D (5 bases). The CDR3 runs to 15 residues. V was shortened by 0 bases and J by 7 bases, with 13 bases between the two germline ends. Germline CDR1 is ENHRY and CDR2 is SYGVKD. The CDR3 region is CAISESGGARNEQFF. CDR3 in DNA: TGTGCCATCAGTGAGTCGGGTGGGGCGCGGAATGAGCAGTTCTTC.

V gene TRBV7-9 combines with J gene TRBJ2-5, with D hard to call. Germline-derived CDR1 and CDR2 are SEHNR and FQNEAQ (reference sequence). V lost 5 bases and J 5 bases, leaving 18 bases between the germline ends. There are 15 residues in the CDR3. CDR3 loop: CASSPPSARMETQYF. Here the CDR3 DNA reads TGTGCCAGCAGCCCGCCAAGTGCTAGAATGGAGACCCAGTACTTC.

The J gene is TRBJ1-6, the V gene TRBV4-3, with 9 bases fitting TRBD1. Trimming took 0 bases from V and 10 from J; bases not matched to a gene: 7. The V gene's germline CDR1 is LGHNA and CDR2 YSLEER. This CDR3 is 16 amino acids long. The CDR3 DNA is TGCGCCAGCAGCCAAGATGTTGGGGACAGGGTATCACCCCTCCACTTT. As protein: CASSQDVGDRVSPLHF.

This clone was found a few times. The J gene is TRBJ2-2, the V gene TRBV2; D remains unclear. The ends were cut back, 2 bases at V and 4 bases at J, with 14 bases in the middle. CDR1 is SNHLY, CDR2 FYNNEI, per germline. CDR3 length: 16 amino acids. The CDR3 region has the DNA TGTGCCAGCAGTGAAACGACCCAAGTTATCACCGGGGAGCTGTTTTTT. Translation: CASSETTQVITGELFF.

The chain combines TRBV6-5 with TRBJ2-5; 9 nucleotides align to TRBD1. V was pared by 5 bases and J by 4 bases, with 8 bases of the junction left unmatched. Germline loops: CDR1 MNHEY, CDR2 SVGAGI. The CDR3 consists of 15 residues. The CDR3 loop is CASSPRTGAGETQYF. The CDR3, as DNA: TGTGCCAGCAGTCCGAGGACAGGGGCGGGAGAGACCCAGTACTTC.

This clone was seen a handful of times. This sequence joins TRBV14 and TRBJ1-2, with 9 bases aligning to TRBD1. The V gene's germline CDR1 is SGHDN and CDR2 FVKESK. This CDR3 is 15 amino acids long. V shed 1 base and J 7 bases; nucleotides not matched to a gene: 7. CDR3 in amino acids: CASSQVLQGAGGYTF. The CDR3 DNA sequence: TGTGCCAGCAGCCAAGTCCTACAGGGGGCAGGTGGCTACACCTTC. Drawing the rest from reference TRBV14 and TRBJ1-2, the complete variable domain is EAGVTQFPSHSVIEKGQTVTLRCDPISGHDNLYWYRRVMGKEIKFLLHFVKESKQDESGMPNNRFLAERTGGTYSTLKVQPAELEDSGVYFCASSQVLQGAGGYTFGSGTRLTVV.

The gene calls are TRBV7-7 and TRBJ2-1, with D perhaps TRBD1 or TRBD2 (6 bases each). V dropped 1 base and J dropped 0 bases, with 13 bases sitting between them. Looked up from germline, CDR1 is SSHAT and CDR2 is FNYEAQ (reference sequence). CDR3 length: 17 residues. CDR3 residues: CASSLVSGASSYNEQFF. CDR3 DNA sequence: TGTGCCAGCAGCTTAGTTTCGGGGGCCAGCTCCTACAATGAGCAGTTCTTC.

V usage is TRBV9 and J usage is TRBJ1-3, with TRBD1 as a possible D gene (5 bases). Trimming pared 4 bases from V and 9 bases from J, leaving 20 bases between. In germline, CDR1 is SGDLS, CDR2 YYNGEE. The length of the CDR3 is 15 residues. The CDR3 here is CASSPAGAVVPTIYF. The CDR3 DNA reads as TGTGCCAGCAGCCCCGCCGGGGCAGTAGTGCCCACCATATATTTT.

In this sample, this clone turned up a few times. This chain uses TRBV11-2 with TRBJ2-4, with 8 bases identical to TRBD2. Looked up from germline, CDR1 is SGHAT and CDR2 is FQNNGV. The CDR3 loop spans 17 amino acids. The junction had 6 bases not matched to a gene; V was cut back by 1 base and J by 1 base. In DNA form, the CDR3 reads TGTGCCAGCAGCTTAGGGAGACTAGCGAACGCCAAAAACATTCAGTACTTC. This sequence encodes CASSLGRLANAKNIQYF.

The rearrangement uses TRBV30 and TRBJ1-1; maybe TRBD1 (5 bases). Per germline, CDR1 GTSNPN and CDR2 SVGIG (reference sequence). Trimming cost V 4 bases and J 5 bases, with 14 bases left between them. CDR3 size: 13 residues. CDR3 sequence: CAWIGHGGTEAFF. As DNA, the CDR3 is TGTGCCTGGATAGGACACGGGGGGACTGAAGCTTTCTTT.

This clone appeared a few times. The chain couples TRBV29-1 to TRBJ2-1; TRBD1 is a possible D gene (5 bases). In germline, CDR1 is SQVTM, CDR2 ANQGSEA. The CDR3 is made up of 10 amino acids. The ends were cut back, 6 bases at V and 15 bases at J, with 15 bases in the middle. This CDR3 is CSVDTVGLFF. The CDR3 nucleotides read TGCAGCGTGGACACGGTGGGTCTGTTCTTC.

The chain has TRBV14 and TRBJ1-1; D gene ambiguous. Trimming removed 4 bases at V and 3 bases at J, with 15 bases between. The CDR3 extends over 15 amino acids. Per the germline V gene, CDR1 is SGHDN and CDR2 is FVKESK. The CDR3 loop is CASSRLDGTYTEAFF. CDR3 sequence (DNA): TGTGCCAGCAGCCGGTTGGACGGCACCTACACTGAAGCTTTCTTT.

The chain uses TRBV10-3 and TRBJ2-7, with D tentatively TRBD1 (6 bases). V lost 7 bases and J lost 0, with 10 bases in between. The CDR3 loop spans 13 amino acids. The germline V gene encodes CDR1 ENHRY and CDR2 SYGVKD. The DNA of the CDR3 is TGTGCCATCACAACAGGGAGCTCCTACGAGCAGTACTTC. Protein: CAITTGSSYEQYF.

This CDR3 reads CASSFWGPDRTYEQYF. The CDR3 coding sequence is TGTGCCAGCAGCTTTTGGGGCCCGGACAGAACCTACGAGCAGTACTTC. This chain uses TRBV7-9 with TRBJ2-7, with D perhaps TRBD1 (6 bases). The CDR3 has 16 residues. The ends were cut back, 3 bases at V and 2 bases at J, with 17 bases in the middle. Germline CDR1 and CDR2: SEHNR and FQNEAQ (reference sequence).

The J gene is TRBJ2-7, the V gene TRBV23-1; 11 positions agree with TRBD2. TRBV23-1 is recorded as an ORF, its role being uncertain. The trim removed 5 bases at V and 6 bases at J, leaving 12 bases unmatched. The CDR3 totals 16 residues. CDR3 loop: CASSFLAGGSRCEQYV. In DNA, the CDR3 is TGCGCCAGCAGTTTCCTAGCGGGAGGATCACGGTGCGAGCAGTACGTC.

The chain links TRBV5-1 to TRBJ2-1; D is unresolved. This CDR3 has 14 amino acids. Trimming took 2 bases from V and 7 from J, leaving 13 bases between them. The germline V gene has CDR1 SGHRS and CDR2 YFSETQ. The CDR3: CASSFAEIKNEQFF. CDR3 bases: TGCGCCAGCAGCTTCGCGGAAATTAAAAATGAGCAGTTCTTC.

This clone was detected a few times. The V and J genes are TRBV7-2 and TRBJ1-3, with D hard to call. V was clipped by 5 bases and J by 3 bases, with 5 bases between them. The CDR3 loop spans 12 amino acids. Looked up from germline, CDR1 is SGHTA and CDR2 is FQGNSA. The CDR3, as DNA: TGTGCCAGCAGCGTCTATGGAAACACCATATATTTT. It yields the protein CASSVYGNTIYF.

The CDR3 bases are TGTGCCAGCCGGACAGCTCATAATTCACCCCTCCACTTT. Its protein is CASRTAHNSPLHF. J is TRBJ1-6 and V is TRBV6-5; the D gene is possibly TRBD1 (6 bases). The CDR3 contains 13 residues. Trimming removed 8 bases at V and 5 bases at J, with 10 bases between. Germline CDR1 and CDR2: MNHEY and SVGAGI.

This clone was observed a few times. The CDR3, as DNA: TGTGCCAGCAGCTCATTAGCGGGAATGGCAGATACGCAGTATTTT. This gives the protein CASSSLAGMADTQYF. The chain employs TRBV7-2 and TRBJ2-3; 8 bases map to TRBD2. Per germline, CDR1 SGHTA and CDR2 FQGNSA. J gave up 4 bases and V 4 bases, and 7 bases lay outside the gene matches. The CDR3 runs 15 residues.

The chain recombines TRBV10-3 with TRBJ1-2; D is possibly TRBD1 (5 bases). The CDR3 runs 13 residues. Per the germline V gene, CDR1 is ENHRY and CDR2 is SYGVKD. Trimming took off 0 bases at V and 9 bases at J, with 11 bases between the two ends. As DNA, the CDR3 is TGTGCCATCAGTGAGTCGAAAGGGACTCGCTACACCTTC. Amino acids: CAISESKGTRYTF.

Here the CDR3 DNA reads TGTGCCACCAGCCCCAGTTTTGGCACAGATACGCAGTATTTT. As protein: CATSPSFGTDTQYF. This chain links TRBV15 with TRBJ2-3; D gene unclear. The V gene's germline CDR1 is LNHNV and CDR2 YYDKDF (reference sequence). Trimming pared 5 bases from V and 1 base from J, leaving 10 bases between. The CDR3 runs 14 residues.

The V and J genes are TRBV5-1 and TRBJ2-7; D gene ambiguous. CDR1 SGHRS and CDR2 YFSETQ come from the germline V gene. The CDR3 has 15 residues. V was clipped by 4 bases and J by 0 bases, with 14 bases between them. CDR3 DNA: TGCGCCAGCAGCAGTGATGGGTTGAGCTCCTACGAGCAGTACTTC. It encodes CASSSDGLSSYEQYF.

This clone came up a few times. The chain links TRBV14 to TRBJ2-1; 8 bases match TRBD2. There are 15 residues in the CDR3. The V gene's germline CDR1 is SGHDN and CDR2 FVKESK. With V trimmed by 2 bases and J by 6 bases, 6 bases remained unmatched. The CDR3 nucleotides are TGTGCCAGCAGCCAATTAGGGACTAGTCCCAATGAGCAGTTCTTC. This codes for CASSQLGTSPNEQFF.

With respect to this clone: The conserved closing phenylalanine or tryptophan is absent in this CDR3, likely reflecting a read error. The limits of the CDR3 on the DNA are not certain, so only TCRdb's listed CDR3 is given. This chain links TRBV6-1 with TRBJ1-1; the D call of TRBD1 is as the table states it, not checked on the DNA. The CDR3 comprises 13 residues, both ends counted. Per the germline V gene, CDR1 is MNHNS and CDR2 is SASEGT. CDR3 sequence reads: CASSEGAGTGLLV.

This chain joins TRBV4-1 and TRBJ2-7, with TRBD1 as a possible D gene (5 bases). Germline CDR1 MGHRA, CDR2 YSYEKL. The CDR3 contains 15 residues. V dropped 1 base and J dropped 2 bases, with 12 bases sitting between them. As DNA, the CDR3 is TGCGCCAGCAGCCAAGCCCGGACACTAACCTACGAGCAGTACTTC. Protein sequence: CASSQARTLTYEQYF.